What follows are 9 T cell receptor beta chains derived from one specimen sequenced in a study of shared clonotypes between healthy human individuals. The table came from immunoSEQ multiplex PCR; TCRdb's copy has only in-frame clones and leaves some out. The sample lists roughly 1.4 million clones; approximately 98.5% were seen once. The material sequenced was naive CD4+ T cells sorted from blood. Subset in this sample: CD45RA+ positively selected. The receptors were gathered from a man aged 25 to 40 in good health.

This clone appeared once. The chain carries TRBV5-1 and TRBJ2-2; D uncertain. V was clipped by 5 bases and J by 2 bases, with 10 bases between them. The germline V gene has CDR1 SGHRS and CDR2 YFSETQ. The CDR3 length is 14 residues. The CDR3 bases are TGCGCCAGCAGGAGCAGGAGCAACACCGGGGAGCTGTTTTTT. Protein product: CASRSRSNTGELFF.

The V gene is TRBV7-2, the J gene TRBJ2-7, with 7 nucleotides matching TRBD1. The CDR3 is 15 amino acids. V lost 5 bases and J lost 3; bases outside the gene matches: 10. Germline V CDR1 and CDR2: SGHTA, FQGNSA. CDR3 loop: CASSELQGPFYEQYF. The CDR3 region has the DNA TGTGCCAGCAGCGAGCTACAGGGGCCATTCTACGAGCAGTACTTC. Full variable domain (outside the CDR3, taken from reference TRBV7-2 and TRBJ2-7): GAGVSQSPSNKVTEKGKDVELRCDPISGHTALYWYRQSLGQGLEFLIYFQGNSAPDKSGLPSDRFSAERTGGSVSTLTIQRTQQEDSAVYLCASSELQGPFYEQYFGPGTRLTVT.

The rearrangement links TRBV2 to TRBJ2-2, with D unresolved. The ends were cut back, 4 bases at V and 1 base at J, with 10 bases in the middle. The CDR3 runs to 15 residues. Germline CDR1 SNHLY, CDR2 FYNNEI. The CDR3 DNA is TGTGCCAGCAGTGCGGTAGTTAAGAACACCGGGGAGCTGTTTTTT. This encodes CASSAVVKNTGELFF.

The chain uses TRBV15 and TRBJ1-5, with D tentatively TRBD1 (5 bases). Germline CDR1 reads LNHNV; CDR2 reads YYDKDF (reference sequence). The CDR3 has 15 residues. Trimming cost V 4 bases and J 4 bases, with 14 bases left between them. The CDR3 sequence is CATSTWGGVNQPQHF. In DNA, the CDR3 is TGTGCCACCAGCACGTGGGGAGGGGTGAATCAGCCCCAGCATTTT.

Written as DNA, the CDR3 is TGTGCCAGCAGCGACAGGGGTTCCAACACCGGGGAGCTGTTTTTT. Encoded protein: CASSDRGSNTGELFF. V usage is TRBV7-3 and J usage is TRBJ2-2, with 8 nucleotides matching TRBD1. There are 15 residues in the CDR3. Germline CDR1 SGHTA, CDR2 FQGTGA. V shed 5 bases, J shed 2 bases, and the junction held 4 bases outside the gene matches.

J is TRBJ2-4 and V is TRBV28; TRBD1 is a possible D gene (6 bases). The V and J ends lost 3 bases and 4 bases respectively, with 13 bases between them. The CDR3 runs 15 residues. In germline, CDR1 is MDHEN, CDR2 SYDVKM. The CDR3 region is CASSFYRDGKNIQYF. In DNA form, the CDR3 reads TGTGCCAGCAGTTTTTACAGGGACGGGAAAAACATTCAGTACTTC.

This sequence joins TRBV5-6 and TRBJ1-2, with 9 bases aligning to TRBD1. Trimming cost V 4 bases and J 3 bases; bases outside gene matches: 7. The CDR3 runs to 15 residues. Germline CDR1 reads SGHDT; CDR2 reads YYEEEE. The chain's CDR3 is CASSRDRASYYGYTF. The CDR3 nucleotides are TGTGCCAGCAGCCGGGACAGGGCCAGCTACTATGGCTACACCTTC.

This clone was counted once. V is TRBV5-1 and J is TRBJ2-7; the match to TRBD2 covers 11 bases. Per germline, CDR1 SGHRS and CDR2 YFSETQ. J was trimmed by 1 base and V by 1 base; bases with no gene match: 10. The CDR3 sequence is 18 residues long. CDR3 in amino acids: CASSLSPSLAGGSYEQYF. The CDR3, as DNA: TGCGCCAGCAGCTTGAGCCCCTCTTTAGCGGGAGGGTCCTACGAGCAGTACTTC.

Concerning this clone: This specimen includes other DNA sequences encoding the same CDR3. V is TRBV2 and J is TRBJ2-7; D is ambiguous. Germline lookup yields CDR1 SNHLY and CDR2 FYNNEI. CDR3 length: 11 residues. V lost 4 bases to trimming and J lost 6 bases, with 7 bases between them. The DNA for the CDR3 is TGTGCCAGCAGTGGCCCGGGCGAGCAGTACTTC. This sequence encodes CASSGPGEQYF.